The 18 T cell receptor beta chains below come from one sample, sequenced in a study of regulatory T cells in long-lasting Graves disease. Time point given: persistent/refractory GD, antithyroid drugs over 5 years with positive TRAb. There was RNA extracted from PBMCs, and the TCR library was made from it. According to the study, TCR beta libraries were built with iRepertoire HTBI primers and CDR3-region Arm-PCR. TCRdb independently ran MiXCR on the multiplex PCR reads; one entry per CDR3 protein. The table lists some 370,000 distinct CDR3 sequences, less than 25% of them singletons. The sequences come from peripheral blood mononuclear cells (PBMCs), collected when the disease was refractory, from a patient treated with antithyroid drugs. The receptors were sampled from a female donor with Graves disease.

This clonotype was seen many times. The chain recombines TRBV20-1 with TRBJ2-3, with 7 nucleotides matching TRBD2. V lost 6 bases and J lost 4; bases outside the gene matches: 13. The CDR3 covers 15 residues. The germline V gene encodes CDR1 DFQATT and CDR2 SNEGSKA (reference sequence). CDR3 protein: CSALGTAGESDTQYF. CDR3 DNA sequence: TGCAGTGCCCTAGGAACGGCGGGAGAGTCAGATACGCAGTATTTT.

This clonotype was counted only a few times. The genes are TRBV7-9 and TRBJ2-5; D possibly uses TRBD1 or TRBD2 (5 bases each). This CDR3 is built from 14 residues. With 1 base removed from V and 14 bases from J, the gap between germline ends came to 20 bases. The germline V gene has CDR1 SEHNR and CDR2 FQNEAQ (reference sequence). The CDR3 loop is CASSLGVGRENPYF. CDR3 coding DNA: TGTGCCAGCAGCTTAGGTGTCGGCAGGGAGAACCCCTACTTC.

There are a few counts of this clonotype. Since a much larger clone is just one base distant, this may be a read error. The rearrangement uses TRBV25-1 and TRBJ1-4, with TRBD1 matching 7 bases. The CDR3 is 14 residues long. V lost 3 bases and J lost 5; bases outside the gene matches: 3. Germline V gives CDR1 MGHDK, CDR2 SYGVNS. DNA for the CDR3: TGTGCCAGCAGTGACGGGACAGACAATGAAAAACTGTTTTTT. The encoded protein is CASSDGTDNEKLFF. The full variable domain, its missing parts supplied by reference TRBV25-1 and TRBJ1-4, is EADIYQTPRYLVIGTGKKITLECSQTMGHDKMYWYQQDPGMELHLIHYSYGVNSTEKGDLSSESTVSRIRTEHFPLTLESARPSHTSQYLCASSDGTDNEKLFFGSGTQLSVL.

The chain carries TRBV12-3 or TRBV12-4 and TRBJ2-1; 11 nucleotides match TRBD2. Trimming at V came to 7 bases and at J to 7 bases, leaving 9 bases not matched to a gene. The CDR3 is made up of 15 amino acids. CDR3 loop: CASTDSGRALNEQFF. The CDR3, as DNA: TGTGCCAGCACTGATAGCGGGAGGGCCTTAAATGAGCAGTTCTTC.

CDR3 DNA sequence: TGTGCCAGCAACCCTTTCGGCGGGGTGGTGTACAATGAGCAGTTCTTC. Translated, it gives CASNPFGGVVYNEQFF. This rearrangement joins TRBV7-2 to TRBJ2-1; weak D call: TRBD2 (6 bases). Trimming removed 7 bases at V and 4 bases at J, with 20 bases between. Germline lookup yields CDR1 SGHTA and CDR2 FQGNSA. The CDR3 extends over 16 amino acids.

The CDR3 protein is CAISEISRVDTEAFF. DNA for the CDR3: TGTGCCATCAGTGAGATTAGCAGGGTGGACACTGAAGCTTTCTTT. The rearrangement joins TRBV10-3 to TRBJ1-1; D possibly corresponds to TRBD1 (5 bases). Per the germline V gene, CDR1 is ENHRY and CDR2 is SYGVKD. With 2 bases removed from V and 3 bases from J, the gap between germline ends came to 13 bases. The CDR3 has 15 residues.

This clonotype came up a few times. The chain uses TRBV18 and TRBJ1-6; D gene uncertain. The CDR3 contains 15 residues. The germline V gene has CDR1 KGHSH and CDR2 LQKENI. V was pared by 2 bases and J by 8 bases, with 13 bases between. This CDR3 reads CASSPSSAADSPLHF. The CDR3 DNA reads as TGTGCCAGCTCACCATCCAGTGCTGCCGATTCACCCCTCCACTTT.

The J gene is TRBJ1-4, the V gene TRBV28; D gene unclear. V was pared by 6 bases and J by 5 bases, with 10 bases between. Germline CDR1 MDHEN, CDR2 SYDVKM. This CDR3 spans 13 amino acids. Here the CDR3 reads CASSRRRNEKLFF. CDR3 nucleotides: TGTGCCAGCAGCCGGCGGAGGAATGAAAAACTGTTTTTT. Variable domain in full (rest from reference TRBV28 and TRBJ1-4): DVKVTQSSRYLVKRTGEKVFLECVQDMDHENMFWYRQDPGLGLRLIYFSYDVKMKEKGDIPEGYSVSREKKERFSLILESASTNQTSMYLCASSRRRNEKLFFGSGTQLSVL.

This clonotype has at least ten counts. This rearrangement joins TRBV27 to TRBJ1-1; no reliable D call. Trimming pared 2 bases from V and 0 bases from J, leaving 4 bases between. The CDR3 extends over 13 amino acids. Germline values: CDR1 MNHEY, CDR2 SMNVEV (reference sequence). The CDR3 DNA reads TGTGCCAGCAGTTTAAGCGTGAACACTGAAGCTTTCTTT. Protein: CASSLSVNTEAFF.

The J gene is TRBJ2-3, the V gene TRBV7-9; 8 positions agree with TRBD1. V was clipped by 5 bases and J by 0 bases; unmatched bases: 4. This CDR3 contains 15 residues. The germline CDR1 and CDR2 sequences are SEHNR and FQNEAQ (reference sequence). The CDR3 sequence: CASSLGQASTDTQYF. The CDR3 region has the DNA TGTGCCAGCAGCCTGGGACAGGCGAGCACAGATACGCAGTATTTT.

This clonotype was picked up many times. The V and J genes are TRBV27 and TRBJ1-2; 7 bases line up with TRBD1. The CDR3 spans 13 residues. Trimming cost V 5 bases and J 5 bases; bases outside gene matches: 5. Germline CDR1 and CDR2: MNHEY and SMNVEV (reference sequence). CDR3 DNA sequence: TGTGCCAGCAGTAAGGGGGCGCTTTATGGCTACACCTTC. Encoded protein: CASSKGALYGYTF.

This clonotype was observed a few times. The genes are TRBV18 and TRBJ2-1, with D possibly called TRBD1 or TRBD2 (5 bases each). Trimming removed 3 bases at V and 8 bases at J, with 20 bases between. This CDR3 is 16 amino acids long. Germline CDR1 KGHSH, CDR2 LQKENI. CDR3 residues: CASSPRGPYRSHEQFF. CDR3 nucleotides: TGTGCCAGCTCACCTCGGGGACCTTATCGTTCCCATGAGCAGTTCTTC.

In this sample, this clonotype turned up a few times. This chain links TRBV5-4 with TRBJ2-5; TRBD1 or TRBD2 may be the D gene (5 bases each). The germline gives CDR1 SGHNT, CDR2 YYREEE (reference sequence). With 0 bases removed from V and 0 bases from J, the gap between germline ends came to 15 bases. The CDR3 totals 17 residues. This CDR3 is CASSLAIRDPDQETQYF. The CDR3 nucleotides read TGTGCCAGCAGCTTGGCAATTAGGGACCCCGACCAAGAGACCCAGTACTTC.

V gene TRBV7-2 combines with J gene TRBJ2-2, with D possibly being TRBD2 (5 bases). V was clipped by 4 bases and J by 1 base, with 19 bases between them. The germline gives CDR1 SGHTA, CDR2 FQGNSA. This CDR3 spans 18 amino acids. The CDR3 spells CASSSRDLTLMNTGELFF. CDR3 bases: TGTGCCAGCAGCTCGAGGGATCTTACACTGATGAACACCGGGGAGCTGTTTTTT.

In its sample, this clonotype was seen many times. In DNA, the CDR3 is TGTGCCAGCATGACGGACAGCCGGCAGCCCCAGCATTTT. It is translated as CASMTDSRQPQHF. The chain uses TRBV2 and TRBJ1-5, with a possible D match to TRBD1 (6 bases). Germline CDR1 and CDR2: SNHLY and FYNNEI. The V end was cut by 7 bases, the J end by 7 bases, with 14 bases between. There are 13 residues in the CDR3.

V gene TRBV19 combines with J gene TRBJ1-3, with D possibly matching TRBD1 (5 bases). Germline-derived CDR1 and CDR2 are LNHDA and SQIVND (reference sequence). The V end was cut by 5 bases, the J end by 0 bases, with 11 bases between. There are 15 residues in the CDR3. DNA for the CDR3: TGTGCCAGTAGTGTCTCCGGGGGCTCTGGAAACACCATATATTTT. Translated: CASSVSGGSGNTIYF.

In its sample, this clonotype was seen many times. The chain employs TRBV28 and TRBJ2-7; D is unclear. With 6 bases removed from V and 2 bases from J, the gap between germline ends came to 8 bases. Germline V gives CDR1 MDHEN, CDR2 SYDVKM. The CDR3 extends over 12 amino acids. The CDR3 spells CASSPGPYEQYF. The CDR3 DNA reads TGTGCCAGCAGCCCGGGTCCCTACGAGCAGTACTTC.

This clonotype occurred many times. Here the CDR3 DNA reads TGTGCCAGCAGCTTAGCTGGGACAGGTAATCAGCCCCAGCATTTT. Translating gives CASSLAGTGNQPQHF. V is TRBV7-2 and J is TRBJ1-5, with 8 bases identical to TRBD1. Germline lookup yields CDR1 SGHTA and CDR2 FQGNSA. The CDR3 consists of 15 residues. V lost 0 bases, J lost 4 bases, and 2 bases stayed unmatched.